Listed below are T cell receptor beta chains from one sample, sequenced in a study of T cell responses to AZD1222 COVID-19 vaccine. Assay: immunoSEQ multiplex PCR; the TCRdb copy retains only in-frame clones and omits some. The repertoire has about 94,000 clones, 70% to 90% of them found once; the top ten carry 13%. This specimen consisted of peripheral blood, obtained on day 0 of AZD1222 vaccination. Receptors originate from an adult in good health. The CDR3 runs from the conserved cysteine through the conserved F or W. Fields, in order: D gene, J gene, clone size, V gene, CDR3 DNA, CDR3 protein. The D gene is left open where the match is weak. For some rows the clone size is stated as once, few or many, or as a class when expanded; others skip it.

D gene: TRBD1; J gene: TRBJ2-5; clone size: NA; V gene: TRBV6-2/TRBV6-3; CDR3 DNA: TGTGCCAGCAGTTCCGGGACAGTTAAAGAGACCCAGTACTTC; CDR3 protein: CASSSGTVKETQYF
D gene: NA; J gene: TRBJ1-4; clone size: few; V gene: TRBV5-5; CDR3 DNA: TGTGCCAGCACACCCGAGCTTAATGAAAAACTGTTTTTT; CDR3 protein: CASTPELNEKLFF
D gene: TRBD2; J gene: TRBJ2-7; clone size: NA; V gene: TRBV30; CDR3 DNA: TGTGCCTGGAGTAGTCTAGCGGTCGGAGAGCAGTACTTC; CDR3 protein: CAWSSLAVGEQYF
D gene: TRBD1; J gene: TRBJ2-1; clone size: NA; V gene: TRBV28; CDR3 DNA: TGTGCCAGCAGTCTTTCCGGGACAGGGGGTTGGGAGCAGTTCTTC; CDR3 protein: CASSLSGTGGWEQFF
D gene: NA; J gene: TRBJ2-5; clone size: NA; V gene: TRBV27; CDR3 DNA: TGTGCCAGCGGCGGCAGGGGGGTCCAAGAGACCCAGTACTTC; CDR3 protein: CASGGRGVQETQYF
D gene: NA; J gene: TRBJ2-7; clone size: NA; V gene: TRBV19; CDR3 DNA: TGTGCCAGTAGTATTCCGGGACGCTGGTACGAGCAGTACTTC; CDR3 protein: CASSIPGRWYEQYF
D gene: NA; J gene: TRBJ2-3; clone size: NA; V gene: TRBV5-1; CDR3 DNA: TGCGCCAGCAGCAGTCTAGCAGTGGCAGATACGCAGTATTTT; CDR3 protein: CASSSLAVADTQYF
D gene: NA; J gene: TRBJ1-4; clone size: once; V gene: TRBV25-1; CDR3 DNA: TGTGCCAGCAGTGACCCAGGGTTCGATGAAAAACTGTTTTTT; CDR3 protein: CASSDPGFDEKLFF
D gene: NA; J gene: TRBJ1-5; clone size: NA; V gene: TRBV6-1; CDR3 DNA: TGTGCCAGCAGTGAATACGGGGGAGACAATCAGCCCCAGCATTTT; CDR3 protein: CASSEYGGDNQPQHF
D gene: NA; J gene: TRBJ2-7; clone size: NA; V gene: TRBV11-3; CDR3 DNA: TGTGCCAGCAGCTTGGCAGGGCCCTACGAGCAGTACTTC; CDR3 protein: CASSLAGPYEQYF
D gene: NA; J gene: TRBJ2-7; clone size: NA; V gene: TRBV19; CDR3 DNA: TGTGCCAGTAGTATATTGGGACGGACCTACGAGCAGTACTTC; CDR3 protein: CASSILGRTYEQYF
D gene: NA; J gene: TRBJ1-6; clone size: NA; V gene: TRBV5-6; CDR3 DNA: TGTGCCAGCAGCCAGGGTTCCCCCTATAATTCACCCCTCCACTTT; CDR3 protein: CASSQGSPYNSPLHF
D gene: NA; J gene: TRBJ1-5; clone size: NA; V gene: TRBV19; CDR3 DNA: TGTGCCAGTAGTATTACATCGGACAGCTATAGCAATCAGCCCCAGCATTTT; CDR3 protein: CASSITSDSYSNQPQHF
D gene: TRBD1; J gene: TRBJ2-7; clone size: few; V gene: TRBV5-1; CDR3 DNA: TGCGCCAGCGGTCGGCGGGGACAGGGGAAAAACTACGAGCAGTACTTC; CDR3 protein: CASGRRGQGKNYEQYF
D gene: NA; J gene: TRBJ1-6; clone size: NA; V gene: TRBV6-1; CDR3 DNA: TGTGCCAGCAGTGAAGCGGGGAGTCGGGGGGCAGTCGGGAATTCACCCCTCCACTTT; CDR3 protein: CASSEAGSRGAVGNSPLHF
D gene: TRBD2; J gene: TRBJ2-1; clone size: NA; V gene: TRBV19; CDR3 DNA: TGTGCCAGTAGTATCCGGCGGGGGGGCCAGCGAAATGAGCAGTTCTTC; CDR3 protein: CASSIRRGGQRNEQFF
D gene: NA; J gene: TRBJ2-2; clone size: NA; V gene: TRBV6-6; CDR3 DNA: TGTGCCAGCAGTGGATCTACGTCGGCGGGGGCTATGAACACCGGGGAGCTGTTTTTT; CDR3 protein: CASSGSTSAGAMNTGELFF
D gene: NA; J gene: TRBJ2-1; clone size: NA; V gene: TRBV5-1; CDR3 DNA: TGCGCCAGCAGCTTGATACGGTCGATTTACAATGAGCAGTTCTTC; CDR3 protein: CASSLIRSIYNEQFF
D gene: NA; J gene: TRBJ2-2; clone size: NA; V gene: TRBV5-1; CDR3 DNA: TGCGCCAGCACCCCCAGGGGGGACAGTGGGGAGCTGTTTTTT; CDR3 protein: CASTPRGDSGELFF
D gene: NA; J gene: TRBJ1-6; clone size: NA; V gene: TRBV7-2; CDR3 DNA: TGTGCCAGCAGCGTAATCATTTTGGGGAGCTCCTATAATTCACCCCTCCACTTT; CDR3 protein: CASSVIILGSSYNSPLHF
D gene: NA; J gene: TRBJ2-3; clone size: NA; V gene: TRBV5-8; CDR3 DNA: TGTGCCAGCAGCCCGGGACTCGGAGTTACGCAGTATTTT; CDR3 protein: CASSPGLGVTQYF
D gene: NA; J gene: TRBJ2-7; clone size: NA; V gene: TRBV7-9; CDR3 DNA: TGTGCCAGCAGCTCCACCCGGCGGGGACTTAGGCCCTCCTACGAGCAGTACTTC; CDR3 protein: CASSSTRRGLRPSYEQYF
D gene: NA; J gene: TRBJ1-2; clone size: NA; V gene: TRBV7-2; CDR3 DNA: TGTGCCAGCAGCTTGGGTATTACTAACTATGGCTACACCTTC; CDR3 protein: CASSLGITNYGYTF
D gene: TRBD1; J gene: TRBJ2-5; clone size: NA; V gene: TRBV5-1; CDR3 DNA: TGCGCCAGCAGCTTGGCCGAGACAGGGAGTTTACAGACCCAGTACTTC; CDR3 protein: CASSLAETGSLQTQYF
D gene: TRBD1; J gene: TRBJ2-5; clone size: NA; V gene: TRBV27; CDR3 DNA: TGTGCCAGCAGGCCCTCGGGACAGCTCCAAGAGACCCAGTACTTC; CDR3 protein: CASRPSGQLQETQYF
D gene: NA; J gene: TRBJ1-3; clone size: once; V gene: TRBV6-5; CDR3 DNA: TGTGCCAGCAGTTACTCCAGCAGACGCTCTGGAAACACCATATATTTT; CDR3 protein: CASSYSSRRSGNTIYF